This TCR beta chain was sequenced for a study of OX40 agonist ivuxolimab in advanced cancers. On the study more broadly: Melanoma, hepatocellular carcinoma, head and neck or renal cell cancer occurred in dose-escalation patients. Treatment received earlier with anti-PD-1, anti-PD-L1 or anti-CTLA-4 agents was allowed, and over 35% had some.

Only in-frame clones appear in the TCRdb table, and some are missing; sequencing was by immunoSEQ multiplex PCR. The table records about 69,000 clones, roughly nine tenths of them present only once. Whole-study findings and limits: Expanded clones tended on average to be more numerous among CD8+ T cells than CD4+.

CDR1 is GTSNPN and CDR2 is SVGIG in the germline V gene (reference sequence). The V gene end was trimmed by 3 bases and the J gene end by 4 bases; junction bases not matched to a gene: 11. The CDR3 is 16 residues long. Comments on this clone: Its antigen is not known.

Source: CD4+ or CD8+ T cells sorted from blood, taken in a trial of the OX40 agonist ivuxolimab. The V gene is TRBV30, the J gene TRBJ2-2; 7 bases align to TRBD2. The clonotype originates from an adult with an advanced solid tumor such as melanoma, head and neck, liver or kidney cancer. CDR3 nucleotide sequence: TGTGCCTGGAGCTTCCTCCGGGACTATCCCACCGGGGAGCTGTTTTTT. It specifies CAWSFLRDYPTGELFF.